These 27 T cell receptor beta chains share one sample of origin, sequenced in a study of blood T cell repertoires in COVID-19. The method was immunoSEQ multiplex PCR; TCRdb's version includes in-frame clones alone and lacks a portion of them. There are over 150,000 clones in the sample; about 86% occur only once, and about 1% lies in the top ten. The sequencing sample was made of peripheral blood. The receptors come from a woman between 18 and 29 years old who had recovered from COVID-19.

The chain couples TRBV28 to TRBJ1-5; D perhaps matches TRBD1 (6 bases). This CDR3 has 13 amino acids. Trimming stripped 4 bases from V and 6 bases from J, with 10 bases between. Germline V CDR1 and CDR2: MDHEN, SYDVKM. Here the CDR3 reads CASSWGGGQPQHF. The CDR3 coding sequence is TGTGCCAGCAGTTGGGGAGGGGGTCAGCCCCAGCATTTT.

The chain uses TRBV11-2 and TRBJ2-3; 7 bases map to TRBD1. Germline V gene data show CDR1 as SGHAT and CDR2 as FQNNGV. V lost 5 bases and J lost 1; bases outside the gene matches: 3. This CDR3 is 14 amino acids long. For the CDR3, the DNA is TGTGCCAGCAGCGCAGACAGGGGCACAGATACGCAGTATTTT. Its protein is CASSADRGTDTQYF.

The rearrangement uses TRBV24-1 and TRBJ2-5, with D perhaps TRBD1 (6 bases). Germline V gene data show CDR1 as KGHDR and CDR2 as SFDVKD. CDR3 length: 13 amino acids. V lost 7 bases and J lost 5, with 13 bases in between. CDR3 nucleotide sequence: TGTGCCACCAGCCTGACAGGCGTTGAGACCCAGTACTTC. It encodes CATSLTGVETQYF.

The rearrangement joins TRBV12-3 or TRBV12-4 to TRBJ1-2; 7 bases agree with TRBD1. The CDR3 is 13 amino acids. J was trimmed by 1 base and V by 5 bases; bases with no gene match: 1. CDR3 sequence reads: CASSPGGNYGYTF. Written as DNA, the CDR3 is TGTGCCAGCAGTCCAGGGGGTAACTATGGCTACACCTTC.

This chain connects TRBV7-2 to TRBJ1-3, with unresolved D. CDR1 is SGHTA and CDR2 is FQGNSA in the germline V gene. Trimming pared 3 bases from V and 0 bases from J, leaving 12 bases between. The CDR3 length is 16 residues. The CDR3 spells CASSFRRESSGNTIYF. CDR3 nucleotide sequence: TGTGCCAGCAGCTTCAGGCGGGAGAGCTCTGGAAACACCATATATTTT.

The genes are TRBV10-3 and TRBJ1-2; D is undetermined. Deletions cut 2 bases from V and 4 bases from J, with 11 bases between. Germline V gives CDR1 ENHRY, CDR2 SYGVKD. This CDR3 is 14 amino acids long. The CDR3 nucleotides are TGTGCCATCAGTGAGCGAGGAGGGAGCTATGGCTACACCTTC. Its protein product is CAISERGGSYGYTF.

The chain is built from TRBV7-8 and TRBJ1-3, with TRBD1 identical over 8 bases. Germline CDR1 is SGHVS and CDR2 is FQNEAQ. The CDR3 totals 14 residues. V lost 5 bases and J lost 7; bases outside the gene matches: 7. The DNA for the CDR3 is TGTGCCAGCAGCCCCGGACAGGGAGTGAACACCATATATTTT. Translation: CASSPGQGVNTIYF.

The chain is built from TRBV6-2 or TRBV6-3 and TRBJ1-2; 7 bases fit TRBD1. Germline assignment: CDR1 MNHEY and CDR2 SVGEGT. The CDR3 sequence is 14 residues long. The J segment lost 6 bases and the V segment lost 4 bases, leaving 8 bases of the junction unmatched. The CDR3 sequence is CASSSDRLMNGYTF. The DNA for the CDR3 is TGTGCCAGCAGTTCGGACAGGTTAATGAATGGCTACACCTTC.

Details on this clone: This same CDR3 is encoded by further DNA sequences in the sample. This chain connects TRBV19 to TRBJ2-2; 7 bases fit TRBD2. Germline V gene lookup returns CDR1 LNHDA and CDR2 SQIVND (reference sequence). The CDR3 is made up of 14 amino acids. Trimming took 8 bases from V and 2 from J; bases not matched to a gene: 5. The CDR3 reads CASRLAGNTGELFF. The CDR3 DNA is TGTGCCAGTCGACTAGCCGGTAACACCGGGGAGCTGTTTTTT.

The genes are TRBV6-5 and TRBJ1-2, with 9 bases fitting TRBD1. Unmatched junction bases numbered 8, after V lost 5 bases and J lost 4 bases. Germline V gives CDR1 MNHEY, CDR2 SVGAGI. The CDR3 is 15 amino acids. This chain's CDR3 is CASSLGTGRIYGYTF. Here the CDR3 DNA reads TGTGCCAGCAGTCTGGGGACAGGGAGGATCTATGGCTACACCTTC.

The chain employs TRBV7-2 and TRBJ1-2, with a tentative D call TRBD1 (6 bases). V lost 1 base and J lost 4, with 10 bases in between. Germline loops: CDR1 SGHTA, CDR2 FQGNSA. The CDR3 has 14 residues. The CDR3: CASSLGWGLYGYTF. The CDR3 DNA reads TGTGCCAGCAGCTTAGGGTGGGGGCTCTATGGCTACACCTTC.

The chain links TRBV4-2 to TRBJ2-1, with 9 bases matching TRBD2. With V trimmed by 2 bases and J by 8 bases, 10 bases remained unmatched. Germline values: CDR1 LGHNA, CDR2 YNFKEQ. The CDR3 totals 16 residues. The CDR3 spells CASSQPSSGRAHEQFF. CDR3 nucleotides: TGTGCCAGCAGCCAACCGAGTAGCGGGAGAGCCCATGAGCAGTTCTTC.

As DNA, the CDR3 is TGTGCCAGCGGACAGGGAGCTGTCTATGGCTACACCTTC. As protein: CASGQGAVYGYTF. The chain links TRBV9 to TRBJ1-2; 8 bases fit TRBD1. The CDR3 contains 13 residues. V was pared by 7 bases and J by 4 bases, with 6 bases of the junction left unmatched. The germline gives CDR1 SGDLS, CDR2 YYNGEE.

This clone was counted once. The chain employs TRBV5-4 and TRBJ2-7; 9 bases line up with TRBD1. V dropped 4 bases and J dropped 0; count of bases not matched to a gene: 5. The length of the CDR3 is 15 residues. Germline V gene sequence: CDR1 SGHNT, CDR2 YYREEE (reference sequence). CDR3 region: CASSPGQGFSYEQYF. CDR3 nucleotides: TGTGCCAGCAGCCCGGGACAGGGCTTCTCCTACGAGCAGTACTTC.

The gene calls are TRBV29-1 and TRBJ1-1; 9 bases align to TRBD1. CDR1 and CDR2 (germline): SQVTM, ANQGSEA. The J segment lost 10 bases and the V segment lost 4 bases, leaving 10 bases of the junction unmatched. The CDR3 contains 13 residues. The CDR3 coding sequence is TGCAGCGTTGTAAGGGCACAGGGGGCGAGAGCTTTCTTT. Its protein is CSVVRAQGARAFF.

The chain combines TRBV6-5 with TRBJ2-7, with D possibly being TRBD2 (5 bases). The CDR3 loop spans 13 amino acids. Germline V gives CDR1 MNHEY, CDR2 SVGAGI. Trimming took off 6 bases at V and 5 bases at J, with 14 bases between the two ends. The CDR3 coding sequence is TGTGCCAGCAGACAGACTTGGGGAGACGAGCAGTACTTC. As protein: CASRQTWGDEQYF.

The chain recombines TRBV18 with TRBJ2-1; 7 bases match TRBD1. The germline gives CDR1 KGHSH, CDR2 LQKENI. Trimming took 6 bases from V and 9 from J; bases not matched to a gene: 14. The CDR3 covers 15 residues. CDR3 amino acids: CASSRSEGAVGEQFF. As DNA, the CDR3 is TGTGCCAGCTCCCGGTCAGAGGGGGCTGTTGGTGAGCAGTTCTTC.

V gene TRBV7-9 combines with J gene TRBJ2-2, with 12 bases that match TRBD2. V lost 4 bases and J lost 5; bases outside the gene matches: 5. This CDR3 contains 16 residues. Germline CDR1 SEHNR, CDR2 FQNEAQ (reference sequence). CDR3 loop: CASSSASGRATGELFF. In DNA form, the CDR3 reads TGTGCCAGCAGCTCGGCTAGCGGGAGGGCGACCGGGGAGCTGTTTTTT.

This sequence joins TRBV19 and TRBJ2-6; no clear D gene. Germline values: CDR1 LNHDA, CDR2 SQIVND (reference sequence). The V end lost 6 bases, the J end lost 0 bases, and 6 bases lay between the germline ends. The CDR3 sequence is 14 residues long. This chain's CDR3 is CASRAYSGANVLTF. In nucleotides, the CDR3 is TGTGCCAGTAGAGCATACTCTGGGGCCAACGTCCTGACTTTC.

The DNA of the CDR3 is TGTGCCAGCAGCTTACCCCCGGGACAGGGGGCGCGGGGCTACACCTTC. The encoded protein is CASSLPPGQGARGYTF. V usage is TRBV5-4 and J usage is TRBJ1-2, with 12 nucleotides matching TRBD1. Trimming took 2 bases from V and 8 from J; bases not matched to a gene: 10. Germline V gene data show CDR1 as SGHNT and CDR2 as YYREEE (reference sequence). The CDR3 loop spans 16 amino acids.

The CDR3 protein is CASSVFSGNTIYF. The CDR3 DNA sequence: TGTGCCAGCTCCGTGTTCTCTGGAAACACCATATATTTT. J is TRBJ1-3 and V is TRBV14; D ambiguous. Germline CDR1 SGHDN, CDR2 FVKESK. This CDR3 is 13 amino acids long. V lost 8 bases and J 0 bases, leaving 8 bases between the germline ends.

The CDR3 sequence: CAWSVLPVDNEKLFF. The CDR3 nucleotides are TGTGCCTGGAGTGTACTACCGGTTGATAATGAAAAACTGTTTTTT. This rearrangement joins TRBV30 to TRBJ1-4; the D is unclear. V was clipped by 0 bases and J by 4 bases, with 12 bases between them. The CDR3 runs to 15 residues. CDR1 and CDR2 from the germline V gene are GTSNPN and SVGIG (reference sequence).

The J gene is TRBJ2-6, the V gene TRBV7-9, with D perhaps matching TRBD1 (6 bases). The CDR3 is 17 residues long. V was cut by 1 base and J by 0 bases, with 10 bases left in between. CDR1 and CDR2 from the germline V gene are SEHNR and FQNEAQ (reference sequence). Here the CDR3 reads CASSLGPTGSGANVLTF. DNA of the CDR3: TGTGCCAGCAGCTTAGGGCCGACAGGCTCTGGGGCCAACGTCCTGACTTTC.

The chain combines TRBV5-4 with TRBJ1-3; no definite D call. With 6 bases removed from V and 4 bases from J, the gap between germline ends came to 20 bases. Germline assignment: CDR1 SGHNT and CDR2 YYREEE (reference sequence). This CDR3 has 16 residues. For the CDR3, the DNA is TGTGCCAGCACCTACCGGTCCCCGAGAGGCGGAAACACCATATATTTT. Its protein is CASTYRSPRGGNTIYF.

The V gene is TRBV7-9, the J gene TRBJ1-1; D gene unclear. The V gene's germline CDR1 is SEHNR and CDR2 FQNEAQ (reference sequence). V was cut by 3 bases and J by 0 bases, with 11 bases left in between. The CDR3 runs 15 residues. This chain's CDR3 is CASSLLRSLNTEAFF. CDR3 coding DNA: TGTGCCAGCAGCTTGCTTAGAAGTCTGAACACTGAAGCTTTCTTT.

The rearrangement joins TRBV27 to TRBJ2-1; 13 bases agree with TRBD2. The CDR3 contains 17 residues. V dropped 3 bases and J dropped 10; count of bases not matched to a gene: 12. Germline V gene sequence: CDR1 MNHEY, CDR2 SMNVEV (reference sequence). Here the CDR3 reads CASSFLGTSGVGGEQFF. The CDR3 DNA sequence: TGTGCCAGCAGTTTCTTGGGGACTAGCGGGGTGGGTGGGGAGCAGTTCTTC.

V and J are TRBV9 and TRBJ1-5; 9 bases agree with TRBD1. The CDR3 runs 15 residues. V shed 4 bases, J shed 7 bases, and the junction held 9 bases outside the gene matches. Germline CDR1 SGDLS, CDR2 YYNGEE. CDR3: CASSPGTGWGQPQHF. The CDR3 region has the DNA TGTGCCAGCAGCCCCGGGACAGGGTGGGGGCAGCCCCAGCATTTT.